The rows below give T cell receptor beta chains drawn from one sample of a study of T cells in Graves' hyperthyroidism and ophthalmopathy. TCRdb re-derived calls from the multiplex PCR reads in MiXCR, one entry per CDR3 protein. In the table there are about 700,000 distinct CDR3 sequences, around 15% of which are singletons. The sample comprised blood. These receptors were taken from a woman between 18 and 30 years old with Graves' hyperthyroidism. The CDR3 runs from the conserved cysteine through the conserved F or W. The D gene is left open where the match is weak. Rows give clone size only sometimes, using once, few, many, or a class for an expanded clone.

cdr3_aa | cdr3_nt | j_call | cdr3_length | d_call | v_call | clone_size
CSAPTRLNTEAFF | TGCAGTGCTCCCACGCGATTGAACACTGAAGCTTTCTTT | TRBJ1-1 | 13 | . | TRBV20-1 | few
CASSKPRATSYGYTF | TGTGCCAGCAGCAAGCCTCGGGCCACAAGCTATGGCTACACCTTC | TRBJ1-2 | 15 | . | TRBV6-2/TRBV6-3 | many
CSVGYSGRGAEQFF | TGCAGCGTTGGTTACAGCGGGAGGGGGGCGGAGCAGTTCTTC | TRBJ2-1 | 14 | TRBD2 | TRBV29-1 | few
CASSLTRQVYSNQPQHF | TGTGCCAGCAGCTTGACTAGACAGGTGTATAGCAATCAGCCCCAGCATTTT | TRBJ1-5 | 17 | . | TRBV5-8 | .
CASSLVAGVGAETQYF | TGTGCCAGCAGCTTAGTAGCGGGAGTGGGCGCGGAGACCCAGTACTTC | TRBJ2-5 | 16 | TRBD2 | TRBV13 | many
CASRLTGGGETQYF | TGTGCCAGCAGGCTTACTGGGGGCGGGGAGACCCAGTACTTC | TRBJ2-5 | 14 | . | TRBV7-2 | many
CASSRPGARRTGELFF | TGTGCCAGCAGTCGCCCCGGGGCTAGAAGAACCGGGGAGCTGTTTTTT | TRBJ2-2 | 16 | . | TRBV28 | .
CASSLVRASGPYEQYF | TGTGCCAGCAGCTTAGTCCGGGCTAGCGGGCCCTACGAGCAGTACTTC | TRBJ2-7 | 16 | TRBD2 | TRBV7-2 | many
CASSPLTGPNTGELFF | TGTGCCAGCTCACCCCTGACAGGACCGAACACCGGGGAGCTGTTTTTT | TRBJ2-2 | 16 | . | TRBV18 | .
CASSSPGTGNNEQYF | TGTGCCAGCAGTTCACCCGGGACAGGGAATAACGAGCAGTACTTC | TRBJ2-7 | 15 | TRBD1 | TRBV28 | .
CASSRTGVGSFTDTQYF | TGTGCCAGCAGCAGAACAGGGGTGGGATCCTTCACAGATACGCAGTATTTT | TRBJ2-3 | 17 | TRBD1 | TRBV7-2 | few
CASSPDDRVTEAFF | TGTGCCAGCAGTCCCGATGACAGGGTGACTGAAGCTTTCTTT | TRBJ1-1 | 14 | TRBD1 | TRBV12-3/TRBV12-4 | .
CSAHTPWTANQPQHF | TGCAGTGCTCACACTCCATGGACAGCCAATCAGCCCCAGCATTTT | TRBJ1-5 | 15 | . | TRBV20-1 | many
CASSPPTGLSGNTIYF | TGTGCCAGCTCACCACCTACAGGGCTCTCTGGAAACACCATATATTTT | TRBJ1-3 | 16 | . | TRBV18 | few
CSARHSPGRYEQYF | TGCAGTGCTAGGCACAGCCCAGGTCGGTACGAGCAGTACTTC | TRBJ2-7 | 14 | . | TRBV20-1 | many
CASSTGEQYF | TGTGCCAGTTCAACAGGGGAGCAGTACTTC | TRBJ2-7 | 10 | . | TRBV27 | .
CASSSRDRGANVLTF | TGTGCCAGCAGTTCACGGGACAGGGGGGCCAACGTCCTGACTTTC | TRBJ2-6 | 15 | TRBD1 | TRBV28 | many
CSARVRAGTYNEQFF | TGCAGTGCTAGAGTGCGGGCGGGCACCTACAATGAGCAGTTCTTC | TRBJ2-1 | 15 | . | TRBV20-1 | few
CASSKTASTDTQYF | TGCGCCAGCAGTAAGACGGCTAGCACAGATACGCAGTATTTT | TRBJ2-3 | 14 | . | TRBV10-2 | few
CASSEVLELEQFF | TGTGCCAGCAGTGAAGTTTTGGAGCTTGAGCAGTTCTTC | TRBJ2-1 | 13 | . | TRBV6-1 | few
CASRAGGGTDTQYF | TGTGCCAGCAGAGCGGGAGGAGGCACAGATACGCAGTATTTT | TRBJ2-3 | 14 | TRBD2 | TRBV28 | many
CASSQATTNTGELFF | TGCGCCAGCAGCCAAGCGACTACCAACACCGGGGAGCTGTTTTTT | TRBJ2-2 | 15 | . | TRBV4-1 | many
CSATGVGGLAKNIQYF | TGCAGTGCCACGGGAGTGGGAGGGCTAGCCAAAAACATTCAGTACTTC | TRBJ2-4 | 16 | TRBD2 | TRBV20-1 | many
CASSDTGGIDQPQHF | TGCGCCAGCAGCGATACAGGGGGTATCGATCAGCCCCAACATTTT | TRBJ1-5 | 15 | TRBD1 | TRBV4-1 | .
CASSRNRGNGYTF | TGTGCCAGCAGCCGGAACAGGGGAAATGGCTACACCTTC | TRBJ1-2 | 13 | TRBD1 | TRBV3-1 | many
CTSSLDRDKNIQYF | TGTACCAGCAGCTTGGACAGGGACAAAAACATTCAGTACTTC | TRBJ2-4 | 14 | TRBD1 | TRBV7-8 | .
CASSARLSAGGTTGELFF | TGCGCCAGCAGCGCAAGACTTAGTGCGGGAGGAACAACCGGGGAGCTGTTTTTT | TRBJ2-2 | 18 | TRBD2 | TRBV4-1 | few
CASSLNRDRGYGSTGELFF | TGTGCCAGCAGTTTAAACCGGGACAGGGGATACGGTAGCACCGGGGAGCTGTTTTTT | TRBJ2-2 | 19 | TRBD1 | TRBV14 | .
CASSQDRAGGASPLHF | TGTGCCAGCAGCCAAGATAGGGCAGGGGGCGCTTCACCCCTCCACTTT | TRBJ1-6 | 16 | TRBD1 | TRBV4-2 | few
CSARDGGVNQPQHF | TGCAGTGCTAGAGATGGTGGGGTAAATCAGCCCCAGCATTTT | TRBJ1-5 | 14 | . | TRBV20-1 | .
CASSIKGTAVYEQYF | TGTGCCAGTAGTATAAAGGGGACAGCGGTCTACGAGCAGTACTTC | TRBJ2-7 | 15 | TRBD1 | TRBV19 | few
CASSFEWANTEAFF | TGTGCCAGCAGCTTTGAATGGGCGAACACTGAAGCTTTCTTT | TRBJ1-1 | 14 | . | TRBV7-8 | many
CASSLWGTPSGRNTGELFF | TGTGCCAGCAGTTTATGGGGGACTCCTAGCGGGAGGAACACCGGGGAGCTGTTTTTT | TRBJ2-2 | 19 | TRBD2 | TRBV28 | .
CAIKRLASDTQYF | TGTGCCATTAAACGTTTGGCTTCCGATACGCAGTATTTT | TRBJ2-3 | 13 | . | TRBV10-3 | few
CASSMGSGSLYEQYF | TGTGCCAGTAGTATGGGTAGCGGGAGCCTCTACGAGCAGTACTTC | TRBJ2-7 | 15 | TRBD2 | TRBV19 | .
CASRMGGEQYF | TGTGCCAGCAGAATGGGAGGCGAGCAGTACTTC | TRBJ2-7 | 11 | . | TRBV11-2 | many
CASSQDGKTIYGYTF | TGTGCCAGCAGCCAAGATGGTAAAACTATCTATGGCTACACCTTC | TRBJ1-2 | 15 | . | TRBV3-1 | .